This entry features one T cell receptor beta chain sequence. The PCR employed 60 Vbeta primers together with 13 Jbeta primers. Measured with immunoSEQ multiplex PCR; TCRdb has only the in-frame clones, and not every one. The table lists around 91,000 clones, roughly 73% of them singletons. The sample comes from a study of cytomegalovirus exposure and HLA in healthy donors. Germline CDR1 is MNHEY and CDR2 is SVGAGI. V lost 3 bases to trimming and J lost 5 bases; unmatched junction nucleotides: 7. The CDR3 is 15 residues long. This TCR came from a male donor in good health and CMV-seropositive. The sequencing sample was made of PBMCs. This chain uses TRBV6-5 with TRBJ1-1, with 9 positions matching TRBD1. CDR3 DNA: TGTGCCAGCAGTTATTTACAGGGGGCGGGGACTGAAGCTTTCTTT. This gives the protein CASSYLQGAGTEAFF.